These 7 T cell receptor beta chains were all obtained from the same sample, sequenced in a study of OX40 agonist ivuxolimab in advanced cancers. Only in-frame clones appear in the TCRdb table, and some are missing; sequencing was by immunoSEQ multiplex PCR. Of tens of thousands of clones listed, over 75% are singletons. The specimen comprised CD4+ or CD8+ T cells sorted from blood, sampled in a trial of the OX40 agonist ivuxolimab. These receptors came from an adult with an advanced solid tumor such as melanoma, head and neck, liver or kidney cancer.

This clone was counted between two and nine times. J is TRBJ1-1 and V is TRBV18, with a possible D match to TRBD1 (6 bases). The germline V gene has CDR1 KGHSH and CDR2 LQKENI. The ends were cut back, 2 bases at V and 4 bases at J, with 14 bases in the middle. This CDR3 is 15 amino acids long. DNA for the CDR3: TGTGCCAGCTCACCATCTCAGGAAGGGGGCACTGAAGCTTTCTTT. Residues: CASSPSQEGGTEAFF.

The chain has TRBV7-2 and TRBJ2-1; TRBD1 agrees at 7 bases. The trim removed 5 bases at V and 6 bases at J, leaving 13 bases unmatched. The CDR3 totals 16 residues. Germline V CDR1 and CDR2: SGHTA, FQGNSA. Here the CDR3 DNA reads TGTGCCAGCAGCCTACGGTTGCCGGGACAGAGCAATGAGCAGTTCTTC. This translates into CASSLRLPGQSNEQFF. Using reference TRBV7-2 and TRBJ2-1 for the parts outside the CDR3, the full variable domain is GAGVSQSPSNKVTEKGKDVELRCDPISGHTALYWYRQSLGQGLEFLIYFQGNSAPDKSGLPSDRFSAERTGGSVSTLTIQRTQQEDSAVYLCASSLRLPGQSNEQFFGPGTRLTVL.

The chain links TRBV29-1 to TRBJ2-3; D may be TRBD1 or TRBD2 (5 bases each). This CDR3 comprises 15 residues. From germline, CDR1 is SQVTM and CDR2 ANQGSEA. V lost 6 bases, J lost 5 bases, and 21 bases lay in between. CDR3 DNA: TGCAGCGTCGAGTCCCATCGGGGCCCCAGAGATACGCAGTATTTT. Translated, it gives CSVESHRGPRDTQYF.

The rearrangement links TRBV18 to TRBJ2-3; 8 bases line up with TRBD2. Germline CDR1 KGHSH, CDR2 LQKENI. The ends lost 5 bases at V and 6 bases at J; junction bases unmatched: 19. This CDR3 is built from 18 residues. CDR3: CASSSSTIGGGQGDTQYF. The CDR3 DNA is TGTGCCAGCTCATCGTCAACTATTGGCGGGGGGCAAGGGGATACGCAGTATTTT.

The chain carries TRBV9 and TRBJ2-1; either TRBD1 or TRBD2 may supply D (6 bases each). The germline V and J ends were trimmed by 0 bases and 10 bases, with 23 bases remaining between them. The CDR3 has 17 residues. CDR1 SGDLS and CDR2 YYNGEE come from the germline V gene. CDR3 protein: CASSVGLLGGPGVEQFF. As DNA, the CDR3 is TGTGCCAGCAGCGTAGGGCTCCTTGGGGGGCCAGGAGTCGAGCAGTTCTTC.

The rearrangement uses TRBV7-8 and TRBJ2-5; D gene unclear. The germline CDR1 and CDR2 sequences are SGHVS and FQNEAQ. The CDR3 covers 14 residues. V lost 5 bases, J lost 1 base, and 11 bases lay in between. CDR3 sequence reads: CASSGWDPQETQYF. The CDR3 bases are TGTGCCAGCAGCGGGTGGGATCCCCAAGAGACCCAGTACTTC.

The CDR3 bases are TGTGCCAGCAGCGAAGACAGGGGGCGGTATGGCTACACCTTC. It encodes CASSEDRGRYGYTF. The chain recombines TRBV11-2 with TRBJ1-2; 10 nucleotides line up with TRBD1. Germline V lookup: CDR1 SGHAT, CDR2 FQNNGV. CDR3 length: 14 residues. Trimming at V came to 5 bases and at J to 5 bases, leaving 5 bases not matched to a gene.